These 27 T cell receptor beta chains were all obtained from the same sample, sequenced in a study of OX40 agonist ivuxolimab in advanced cancers. The method was immunoSEQ multiplex PCR; TCRdb's version includes in-frame clones alone and lacks a portion of them. The profile shows about 56,000 clones, approximately 82% of them singletons. This specimen was CD4+ or CD8+ T cells sorted from blood, taken in a trial of the OX40 agonist ivuxolimab. The receptors shown here come from an adult with an advanced solid tumor such as melanoma, head and neck, liver or kidney cancer.

This chain joins TRBV7-9 and TRBJ2-3, with 11 bases lining up with TRBD2. Losses at the gene ends were 1 base for V and 4 bases for J; bases not matched to a gene: 4. The CDR3 consists of 16 residues. Germline V CDR1 and CDR2: SEHNR, FQNEAQ (reference sequence). CDR3 residues: CASSLVVLAGADTQYF. The DNA for the CDR3 is TGTGCCAGCAGCTTAGTAGTACTAGCGGGAGCAGATACGCAGTATTTT.

The V call is TRBV30, the J call TRBJ2-7; tentative D call: TRBD2 (5 bases). The CDR3 extends over 13 amino acids. Germline-derived CDR1 and CDR2 are GTSNPN and SVGIG (reference sequence). V was pared by 4 bases and J by 3 bases, with 13 bases between. CDR3 bases: TGTGCCTGGAACCCGGACTCGCTCTACGAGCAGTACTTC. Encoded protein: CAWNPDSLYEQYF.

V and J are TRBV19 and TRBJ2-4; 8 bases agree with TRBD2. The CDR3 extends over 17 amino acids. Germline CDR1 reads LNHDA; CDR2 reads SQIVND (reference sequence). With 8 bases clipped from V and 3 bases from J, the junction kept 15 bases outside the gene matches. The CDR3 sequence: CASADEGSAGGKNIQYF. Here the CDR3 DNA reads TGTGCCAGTGCGGACGAGGGGTCGGCGGGGGGCAAAAACATTCAGTACTTC. Full variable domain (remainder filled in from reference TRBV19 and TRBJ2-4): DGGITQSPKYLFRKEGQNVTLSCEQNLNHDAMYWYRQDPGQGLRLIYYSQIVNDFQKGDIAEGYSVSREKKESFPLTVTSAQKNPTAFYLCASADEGSAGGKNIQYFGAGTRLSVL.

The chain joins TRBV6-5 to TRBJ1-1, with unresolved D. CDR1 MNHEY and CDR2 SVGAGI come from the germline V gene. The CDR3 is 13 residues long. The ends were cut back, 9 bases at V and 6 bases at J, with 17 bases in the middle. Here the CDR3 DNA reads TGTGCCAGTCGCCGAGAGCCTATCGCTGAAGCTTTCTTT. Its protein product is CASRREPIAEAFF.

V gene TRBV2 combines with J gene TRBJ1-2; TRBD1 agrees at 8 bases. Germline V CDR1 and CDR2: SNHLY, FYNNEI. J lost 0 bases, V lost 6 bases, and 6 bases had no gene match. This CDR3 contains 15 residues. The CDR3 region is CASSVRTGTNYGYTF. CDR3 nucleotides: TGTGCCAGCAGCGTCCGGACAGGGACTAACTATGGCTACACCTTC.

The rearrangement uses TRBV5-1 and TRBJ1-1; D is perhaps TRBD1 (5 bases). The CDR3 length is 14 residues. Per germline, CDR1 SGHRS and CDR2 YFSETQ. V was pared by 3 bases and J by 4 bases, with 13 bases between. CDR3 residues: CASSSQGLGTEAFF. CDR3 nucleotides: TGCGCCAGCAGCTCCCAGGGCTTGGGCACTGAAGCTTTCTTT.

This clone was seen a single time. This chain uses TRBV10-3 with TRBJ2-2; 7 bases align to TRBD1. In germline, CDR1 is ENHRY, CDR2 SYGVKD. The CDR3 runs 15 residues. V dropped 5 bases and J dropped 5; count of bases not matched to a gene: 8. CDR3 nucleotides: TGTGCCATCAGTACGACAGGGTTGGGGACCGGGGAGCTGTTTTTT. This sequence encodes CAISTTGLGTGELFF.

There are a few counts of this clone. V and J are TRBV28 and TRBJ1-2; D gene uncertain. Germline lookup yields CDR1 MDHEN and CDR2 SYDVKM. The CDR3 contains 15 residues. Between the trimmed V and J ends, which lost 4 bases and 0 bases, there was a span of 12 bases. Here the CDR3 reads CASSSMDGSNYGYTF. In DNA form, the CDR3 reads TGTGCCAGCAGTTCAATGGACGGCTCTAACTATGGCTACACCTTC.

The V call is TRBV7-9, the J call TRBJ1-2; no firm D call. The V gene's germline CDR1 is SEHNR and CDR2 FQNEAQ (reference sequence). The CDR3 loop spans 14 amino acids. Trimming removed 0 bases at V and 4 bases at J, with 9 bases between. The CDR3 spells CASSLAEPVYGYTF. CDR3 sequence (DNA): TGTGCCAGCAGCTTAGCGGAGCCGGTCTATGGCTACACCTTC. Combining the CDR3 with reference TRBV7-9 and TRBJ1-2 gives the whole variable domain DTGVSQNPRHKITKRGQNVTFRCDPISEHNRLYWYRQTLGQGPEFLTYFQNEAQLEKSRLLSDRFSAERPKGSFSTLEIQRTEQGDSAMYLCASSLAEPVYGYTFGSGTRLTVV.

This clone was seen a handful of times. The V gene is TRBV6-1, the J gene TRBJ2-2, with unresolved D. V lost 8 bases and J lost 7, with 8 bases in between. The germline gives CDR1 MNHNS, CDR2 SASEGT. This CDR3 is built from 11 residues. CDR3 DNA sequence: TGTGCCAGCGGGTGGATCGGGGAGCTGTTTTTT. Translated, it gives CASGWIGELFF.

Points on this clone: Compared with germline, one end of the junction differs, possibly owing to a read error. The chain combines TRBV15 with TRBJ1-3, with 7 bases lining up with TRBD1. Germline V gene data show CDR1 as LNHNV and CDR2 as YYDKDF (reference sequence). The CDR3 contains 13 residues. Written as DNA, the CDR3 is TGTGCCACCAGCAGAGAAGACAGGGATAGCCCCTGGTTT. Its protein is CATSREDRDSPWF. Full variable domain (remainder filled in from reference TRBV15 and TRBJ1-3): DAMVIQNPRYQVTQFGKPVTLSCSQTLNHNVMYWYQQKSSQAPKLLFHYYDKDFNNEADTPDNFQSRRPNTSFCFLDIRSPGLGDTAMYLCATSREDRDSPWFGEGSWLTVV.

As DNA, the CDR3 is TGTGCCAGCAGCCCTCGTTCAGATTCAACTATGGGGGAGCTGTTTTTT. Translation gives CASSPRSDSTMGELFF. V and J are TRBV9 and TRBJ2-2; no definite D call. The ends were cut back, 4 bases at V and 8 bases at J, with 21 bases in the middle. CDR1 and CDR2 (germline): SGDLS, YYNGEE. The CDR3 extends over 16 amino acids.

This rearrangement joins TRBV28 to TRBJ1-4; D is ambiguous. The CDR3 totals 15 residues. V gave up 5 bases and J gave up 8 bases, with 18 bases separating them. Germline V gene sequence: CDR1 MDHEN, CDR2 SYDVKM. The CDR3 sequence: CASSPPGRGGEKLFF. DNA for the CDR3: TGTGCCAGCAGTCCCCCCGGCCGTGGAGGGGAAAAACTGTTTTTT.

This chain links TRBV15 with TRBJ2-2; 7 bases align to TRBD1. V lost 0 bases and J lost 3; bases outside the gene matches: 4. The CDR3 totals 16 residues. Germline loops: CDR1 LNHNV, CDR2 YYDKDF (reference sequence). DNA of the CDR3: TGTGCCACCAGCAGAGAACAGGGGTGGGACACCGGGGAGCTGTTTTTT. This codes for CATSREQGWDTGELFF.

This chain links TRBV19 with TRBJ1-3; no clear D gene. The CDR3 length is 14 residues. The germline V and J ends were trimmed by 6 bases and 0 bases, with 9 bases remaining between them. Looked up from germline, CDR1 is LNHDA and CDR2 is SQIVND (reference sequence). Written as DNA, the CDR3 is TGTGCCAGTAGGACTCAAGTCTCTGGAAACACCATATATTTT. Its translation is CASRTQVSGNTIYF.

The chain is built from TRBV5-1 and TRBJ1-1; 7 bases agree with TRBD1. The CDR3 length is 14 residues. Germline CDR1 and CDR2: SGHRS and YFSETQ. The ends lost 3 bases at V and 1 base at J; junction bases unmatched: 3. The CDR3, as DNA: TGCGCCAGCAGCTCCGGACAGGAGAACACTGAAGCTTTCTTT. Encoded protein: CASSSGQENTEAFF. The variable domain in full, completed from reference TRBV5-1 and TRBJ1-1, reads KAGVTQTPRYLIKTRGQQVTLSCSPISGHRSVSWYQQTPGQGLQFLFEYFSETQRNKGNFPGRFSGRQFSNSRSEMNVSTLELGDSALYLCASSSGQENTEAFFGQGTRLTVV.

This chain connects TRBV6-6 to TRBJ2-2, with TRBD1 matching 7 bases. The junction had 9 bases not matched to a gene; V was cut back by 6 bases and J by 2 bases. Germline CDR1 reads MNHNY; CDR2 reads SVGAGI (reference sequence). The CDR3 spans 16 residues. CDR3 DNA sequence: TGTGCCAGCAGCCCCGGAGAGGGGGCCAACACCGGGGAGCTGTTTTTT. Translating it yields CASSPGEGANTGELFF.

This chain uses TRBV6-1 with TRBJ2-7, with a tentative D call TRBD2 (5 bases). The V end lost 4 bases, the J end lost 1 base, and 11 bases lay between the germline ends. Germline V gives CDR1 MNHNS, CDR2 SASEGT. CDR3 length equals 14 residues. The CDR3 region is CASSAADGSYEQYF. The CDR3 DNA reads TGTGCCAGCAGTGCAGCGGACGGTTCCTACGAGCAGTACTTC.

This CDR3 reads CASSYRDSSTDTQYF. CDR3 nucleotide sequence: TGTGCCAGCAGCTACCGGGACAGCAGCACAGATACGCAGTATTTT. The V gene is TRBV2, the J gene TRBJ2-3, with 7 bases matching TRBD1. The V gene's germline CDR1 is SNHLY and CDR2 FYNNEI. The CDR3 is 15 residues long. V lost 6 bases, J lost 0 bases, and 6 bases stayed unmatched. Complete variable domain (other parts from reference TRBV2 and TRBJ2-3): EPEVTQTPSHQVTQMGQEVILRCVPISNHLYFYWYRQILGQKVEFLVSFYNNEISEKSEIFDDQFSVERPDGSNFTLKIRSTKLEDSAMYFCASSYRDSSTDTQYFGPGTRLTVL.

The gene calls are TRBV14 and TRBJ2-1; D unclear. Per germline, CDR1 SGHDN and CDR2 FVKESK. This CDR3 is 15 amino acids long. V was cut by 2 bases and J by 4 bases, with 12 bases left in between. The CDR3 DNA is TGTGCCAGCAGCCAAACGCACCAAACTTACAATGAGCAGTTCTTC. Amino acid sequence: CASSQTHQTYNEQFF.

This clone is a singleton in its sample. The chain couples TRBV21-1 to TRBJ2-1; no check of the table's D call, TRBD1, against the DNA was made. TRBV21-1 is an annotated pseudogene. This CDR3 is 15 amino acids long. The CDR3 nucleotides are TGTGCCAGCAGCAAAGTACAGGATCCGCCCAATGAGCAGTTCTTC. This encodes CASSKVQDPPNEQFF.

CDR3 residues: CASSDPRDIPGEQYF. DNA of the CDR3: TGTGCCAGCAGTGATCCCAGGGACATTCCGGGGGAGCAGTACTTC. This sequence joins TRBV2 and TRBJ2-7; D perhaps matches TRBD1 (6 bases). Germline CDR1 SNHLY, CDR2 FYNNEI. V lost 3 bases, J lost 7 bases, and 19 bases lay in between. CDR3 length equals 15 residues.

The J gene is TRBJ1-2, the V gene TRBV5-6; unclear D gene. The V and J ends lost 0 bases and 0 bases respectively, with 12 bases between them. There are 16 residues in the CDR3. Looked up from germline, CDR1 is SGHDT and CDR2 is YYEEEE. CDR3 sequence reads: CASSLAGSGTNYGYTF. CDR3 nucleotide sequence: TGTGCCAGCAGCTTGGCGGGTTCAGGCACTAACTATGGCTACACCTTC.

The chain carries TRBV6-1 and TRBJ1-4; 8 bases are shared with TRBD1. This CDR3 is 15 amino acids long. The V and J ends lost 5 bases and 7 bases, in that order; junction bases with no gene match: 9. CDR1 MNHNS and CDR2 SASEGT come from the germline V gene. CDR3 residues: CASSPDRGPAEKLFF. Here the CDR3 DNA reads TGTGCCAGCAGTCCAGACAGGGGCCCCGCTGAAAAACTGTTTTTT.

This clone was recorded only once. The V gene is TRBV10-3, the J gene TRBJ1-3; D gene uncertain. This CDR3 spans 15 amino acids. The germline CDR1 and CDR2 sequences are ENHRY and SYGVKD. Trimming cost V 2 bases and J 0 bases, with 8 bases left between them. The CDR3: CAISENKPSGNTIYF. The CDR3, as DNA: TGTGCCATCAGTGAGAACAAACCCTCTGGAAACACCATATATTTT.

CDR3 sequence reads: CAWSVWRDRFSYEQYF. The CDR3 nucleotides are TGTGCCTGGAGTGTATGGCGGGACAGGTTTTCCTACGAGCAGTACTTC. The chain couples TRBV30 to TRBJ2-7; 8 bases agree with TRBD1. V was clipped by 0 bases and J by 1 base; unmatched bases: 8. Germline assignment: CDR1 GTSNPN and CDR2 SVGIG (reference sequence). The CDR3 has 16 amino acids.

Concerning this clone: This may arise from a read error, as a much more abundant clone is one base away. The same CDR3 arises from other DNA sequences in this sample as well. The V gene is TRBV5-1, the J gene TRBJ1-5; D may be TRBD1 (6 bases). CDR1 and CDR2 from the germline V gene are SGHRS and YFSETQ. CDR3 length equals 13 residues. Trimming removed 2 bases from V and 5 bases from J, with 8 bases in between. CDR3 protein: CASSFEGDQPQHF. CDR3 nucleotide sequence: TGCGCCAGCAGCTTCGAGGGGGATCAGCCCCAGCATTTT.